The sequence of this T cell receptor (beta chain) was determined in a study of shared clonotypes between healthy human individuals. General study points: All-four-donor shared clonotypes had higher generation probabilities than non-shared clonotypes did. Rarefaction gave evidence that sorted-subset sequencing remained incomplete despite large depth.

J gave up 5 bases and V 3 bases, and 6 bases lay outside the gene matches. The CDR3 extends over 16 amino acids. Germline assignment: CDR1 MGHRA and CDR2 YSYEKL. As for this clone: The antigen remains unidentified.

In the authors' workflow: Without quality scores, immunoSEQ junctional reads could not be filtered like full-length reads. Some clones are missing from TCRdb's copy, which holds only in-frame ones; the method was immunoSEQ multiplex PCR. The V and J calls and clone size are taken from that table; D and trimming were inferred from the DNA. The sample lists approximately 1.4 million clones, 95% to 99% occurring once. This clonotype was sampled from a man between 25 and 39 years old in good health. The sequenced material came from naive CD4+ T cells sorted from blood. The subset was: CD45RA+ positively selected. J is TRBJ2-1 and V is TRBV4-1; 11 nucleotides agree with TRBD2. The CDR3, as DNA: TGCGCCAGCAGCCATGTTCTAGCGGGAGGCAACAATGAGCAGTTCTTC. Its translation is CASSHVLAGGNNEQFF.